This T cell receptor beta chain is drawn from a study of early T cells in non-severe SARS-CoV-2 infection. At the level of the study: Sequenced material consisted of bulk RNA (from unsorted whole blood), and chains were unpaired.

Notes on this clonotype: Antigen: not known.

CDR3 length equals 15 residues. Trimming removed 2 bases at V and 5 bases at J, with 16 bases between. Germline CDR1 SGHRS, CDR2 YFSETQ. Separate cDNA molecules each had unique molecular identifiers attached to them. TCRdb used MiXCR to reprocess the 5' RACE reads, holding one entry per CDR3 protein. In the table there are 40,000 to 50,000 distinct CDR3 sequences, 5% to 5.5% of which are singletons. Notes on the study in general: VDJdb matching skewed toward anti-spike CD8 responses, missing private and CD4 specificities.

The rearrangement joins TRBV5-1 to TRBJ1-2; tentatively, D is TRBD1 (5 bases). The sample consisted of whole blood, taken at baseline. This receptor was taken from an adult who was a healthcare worker with PCR-confirmed SARS-CoV-2 infection or an uninfected control (not recorded which). CDR3 in amino acids: CASSLSPSTEYGYTF. In nucleotides, the CDR3 is TGCGCCAGCAGCTTAAGCCCCTCGACAGAATATGGCTACACCTTC.